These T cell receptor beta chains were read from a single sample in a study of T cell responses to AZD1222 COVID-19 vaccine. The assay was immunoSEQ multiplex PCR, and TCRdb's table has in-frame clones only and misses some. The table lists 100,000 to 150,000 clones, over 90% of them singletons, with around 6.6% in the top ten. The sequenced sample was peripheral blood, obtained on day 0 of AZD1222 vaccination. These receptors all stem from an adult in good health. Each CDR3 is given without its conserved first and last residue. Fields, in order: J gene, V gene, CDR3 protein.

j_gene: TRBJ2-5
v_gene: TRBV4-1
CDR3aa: ASSQVNDRQETQY

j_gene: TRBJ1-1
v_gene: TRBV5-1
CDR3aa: ASSLRQLNTEAF

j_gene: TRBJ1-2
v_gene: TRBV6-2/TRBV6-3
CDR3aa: ASSSLGYGYT

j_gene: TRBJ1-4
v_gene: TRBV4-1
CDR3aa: ASSQAFRGRGEKLF

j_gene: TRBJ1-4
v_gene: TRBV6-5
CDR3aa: ASSRSQGAYEKLF

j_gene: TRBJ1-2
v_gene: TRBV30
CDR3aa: AWSVDRVYGYT

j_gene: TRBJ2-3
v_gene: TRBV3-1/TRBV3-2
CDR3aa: ASSQREFPDTQY

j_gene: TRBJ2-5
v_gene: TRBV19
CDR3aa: ASSIELLGETQY

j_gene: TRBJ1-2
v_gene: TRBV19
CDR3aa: ASSIDTFNFYGYT

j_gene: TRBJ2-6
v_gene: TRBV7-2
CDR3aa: ASSLASSSGANVLT

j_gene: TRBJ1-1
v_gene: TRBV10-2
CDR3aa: ASSESGRTEAF

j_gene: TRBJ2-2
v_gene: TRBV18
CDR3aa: ASSPRDKNTGELF

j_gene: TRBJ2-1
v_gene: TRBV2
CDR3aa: ASSEGNSGRLGQF

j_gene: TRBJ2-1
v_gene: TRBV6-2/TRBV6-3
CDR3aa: ASSYLNRNNEQF

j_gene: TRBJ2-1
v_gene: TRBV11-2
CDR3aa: ASSTVGNEQF

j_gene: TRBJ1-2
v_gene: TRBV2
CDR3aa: ASSEDQGKGYT

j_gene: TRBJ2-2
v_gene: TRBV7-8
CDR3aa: ASSLRTDTGELF

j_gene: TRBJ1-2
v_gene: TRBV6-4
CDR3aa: ASSDSEGNYGYT

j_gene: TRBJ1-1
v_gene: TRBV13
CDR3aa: ASSARQTNTEAF

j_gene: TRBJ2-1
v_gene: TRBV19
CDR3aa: ASRPSQAGGLF

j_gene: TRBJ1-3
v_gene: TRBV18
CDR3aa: ASSPDRLHSGNTIY

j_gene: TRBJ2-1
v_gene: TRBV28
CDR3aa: ASRLTTEGGRPI

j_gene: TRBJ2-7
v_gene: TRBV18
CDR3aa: ASSPPNLQGLLEQY

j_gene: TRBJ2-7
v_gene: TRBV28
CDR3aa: ASSLGSYEQY

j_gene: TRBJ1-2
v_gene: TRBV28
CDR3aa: ASSLIQGPNYGYT

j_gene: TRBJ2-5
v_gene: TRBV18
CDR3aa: ASSLQETQY

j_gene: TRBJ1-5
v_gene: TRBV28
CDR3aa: ASRDRTGNQPQH

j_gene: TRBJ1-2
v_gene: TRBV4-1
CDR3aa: ASRPWTGENYGYT

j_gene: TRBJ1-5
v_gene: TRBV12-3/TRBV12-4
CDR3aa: ASKGVNQPQH

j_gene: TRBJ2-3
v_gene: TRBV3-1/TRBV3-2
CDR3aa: ASSPLGGGTDTQY

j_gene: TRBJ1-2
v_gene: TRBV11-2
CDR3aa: ASSNRVGYGYT

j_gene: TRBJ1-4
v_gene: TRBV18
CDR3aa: ASTRASTNEKLF

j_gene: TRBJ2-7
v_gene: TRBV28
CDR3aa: ASSLTGGSNEQY

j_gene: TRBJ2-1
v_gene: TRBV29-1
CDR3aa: SVPGVRTYNEQF

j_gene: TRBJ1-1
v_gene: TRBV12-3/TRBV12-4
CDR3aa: ASTQFRNTEAF

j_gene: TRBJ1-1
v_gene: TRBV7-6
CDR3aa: ASSLGRGWGTEAF

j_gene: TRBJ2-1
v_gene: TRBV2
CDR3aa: ASSSGRGSYNEQF

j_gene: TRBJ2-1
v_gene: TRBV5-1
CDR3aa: ASSQNTGSNEQF

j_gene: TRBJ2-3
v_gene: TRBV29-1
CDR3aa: SALQAGGGADTQY

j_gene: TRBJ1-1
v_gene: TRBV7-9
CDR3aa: ASSSPIDTEAF

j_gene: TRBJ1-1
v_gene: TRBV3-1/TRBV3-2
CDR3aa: ASSPRRDTEAF